This entry lists 27 T cell receptor beta chains sequenced from one sample in a study of T-cell reconstitution after alpha-beta-depleted transplantation in children. The TCRbeta library incorporated unique molecular identifiers. Each CDR3 protein is one row after TCRdb ran MiXCR on the PCR reads. The table records under 350,000 distinct CDR3 sequences, 9.9% of them present only once. The sample consisted of PBMCs from the stem cell graft donor, taken from the stem cell graft. These receptors were obtained from a human donor who donated a stem cell graft to a child with SCID.

The rearrangement links TRBV5-1 to TRBJ2-5, with D tentatively TRBD1 (6 bases). The length of the CDR3 is 17 residues. V was cut by 5 bases and J by 1 base, with 21 bases left in between. Germline V gene lookup returns CDR1 SGHRS and CDR2 YFSETQ. CDR3: CASRFLGTPVRQETQYF. The CDR3 coding sequence is TGCGCCAGCAGATTTCTGGGGACACCCGTCCGCCAAGAGACCCAGTACTTC. The full variable domain, in which reference TRBV5-1 and TRBJ2-5 provide the parts outside the CDR3, is KAGVTQTPRYLIKTRGQQVTLSCSPISGHRSVSWYQQTPGQGLQFLFEYFSETQRNKGNFPGRFSGRQFSNSRSEMNVSTLELGDSALYLCASRFLGTPVRQETQYFGPGTRLLVL.

This chain links TRBV12-3 or TRBV12-4 with TRBJ2-4; D uncertain. This CDR3 has 14 amino acids. V lost 3 bases to trimming and J lost 0 bases, with 6 bases between them. DNA of the CDR3: TGTGCCAGCAGTTTTCCCCGAGCCAAAAACATTCAGTACTTC. It specifies CASSFPRAKNIQYF.

The chain is built from TRBV6-5 and TRBJ1-4; 7 positions match TRBD1. This CDR3 has 15 residues. With V trimmed by 0 bases and J by 7 bases, 5 bases remained unmatched. CDR1 is MNHEY, CDR2 SVGAGI, per germline. Here the CDR3 DNA reads TGTGCCAGCAGTTACTCCGTCAGGGGGGCTGAAAAACTGTTTTTT. Amino acids: CASSYSVRGAEKLFF.

This clonotype was observed many times. CDR3 sequence (DNA): TGTGCCAGCAGTGACAGAGTTACAGGGCCCGGAGAGACCCAGTACTTC. Its translation is CASSDRVTGPGETQYF. The genes are TRBV25-1 and TRBJ2-5; the D gene is possibly TRBD1 (6 bases). This CDR3 contains 16 residues. Trimming removed 3 bases at V and 4 bases at J, with 18 bases between. The germline gives CDR1 MGHDK, CDR2 SYGVNS.

This clonotype turned up a few times. The chain joins TRBV11-2 to TRBJ2-6, with D possibly TRBD2 on 7 matching bases. The CDR3 has 18 residues. The V gene lost 5 bases and the J gene lost 2 bases, with 19 bases spanning the gap. Germline CDR1 is SGHAT and CDR2 is FQNNGV. DNA for the CDR3: TGTGCCAGCAGCCTCCGGGGGGCGTGGCGGCCTGGGGCCAACGTCCTGACTTTC. Protein: CASSLRGAWRPGANVLTF. Filled out from reference TRBV11-2 and TRBJ2-6, the complete variable domain reads EAGVAQSPRYKIIEKRQSVAFWCNPISGHATLYWYQQILGQGPKLLIQFQNNGVVDDSQLPKDRFSAERLKGVDSTLKIQPAKLEDSAVYLCASSLRGAWRPGANVLTFGAGSRLTVL.

This chain uses TRBV7-9 with TRBJ2-1, with D unresolved. The CDR3 consists of 13 residues. Deletions cut 1 base from V and 6 bases from J, with 7 bases between. The germline CDR1 and CDR2 sequences are SEHNR and FQNEAQ (reference sequence). The CDR3 DNA sequence: TGTGCCAGCAGCTTAGTCGAGGCCAATGAGCAGTTCTTC. It encodes CASSLVEANEQFF.

Only a few counts were recorded for this clonotype. The chain recombines TRBV20-1 with TRBJ2-1, with 11 nucleotides matching TRBD2. The ends lost 1 base at V and 11 bases at J; junction bases unmatched: 7. The CDR3 loop spans 14 amino acids. CDR1 is DFQATT, CDR2 SNEGSKA, per germline (reference sequence). CDR3 bases: TGCAGTGCTAGAGCCCTAGCGGGGGGATATAAGCAGTTCTTC. Its translation is CSARALAGGYKQFF.

This clonotype was picked up many times. The genes are TRBV6-1 and TRBJ1-1; tentatively, D is TRBD1 (5 bases). Trimming removed 6 bases at V and 2 bases at J, with 22 bases between. The length of the CDR3 is 17 residues. Looked up from germline, CDR1 is MNHNS and CDR2 is SASEGT. The CDR3 bases are TGTGCCAGCAGCGACATTCTAATGAAGGGGCTTAACACTGAAGCTTTCTTT. This codes for CASSDILMKGLNTEAFF.

At least ten counts were recorded for this clonotype. The chain is built from TRBV12-3 or TRBV12-4 and TRBJ1-2; 7 nucleotides align to TRBD1. Trimming took 6 bases from V and 5 from J; bases not matched to a gene: 6. The CDR3 consists of 13 residues. The CDR3 DNA is TGTGCCAGCAGCCGGGACAGTAGATATGGCTACACCTTC. Translating it yields CASSRDSRYGYTF.

This clonotype was seen more than once but under ten times. This chain connects TRBV7-6 to TRBJ2-5; TRBD2 agrees at 11 bases. The V and J ends lost 1 base and 1 base, in that order; junction bases with no gene match: 5. Germline CDR1 SGHVS, CDR2 FNYEAQ. The CDR3 is made up of 17 amino acids. The CDR3 sequence: CASSLGPSGGIQETQYF. CDR3 nucleotides: TGTGCCAGCAGCTTAGGTCCTAGCGGGGGGATCCAAGAGACCCAGTACTTC.

Only a few counts were recorded for this clonotype. The chain couples TRBV2 to TRBJ2-7, with D hard to call. V lost 4 bases and J lost 7, with 11 bases in between. The germline CDR1 and CDR2 sequences are SNHLY and FYNNEI. CDR3 size: 12 residues. The CDR3 DNA reads TGTGCCAGCAGTGGGACCGCCTGGGAGCAGTACTTC. As protein: CASSGTAWEQYF.

In this sample, this clonotype turned up many times. J is TRBJ1-1 and V is TRBV12-3 or TRBV12-4; 7 nucleotides align to TRBD1. The CDR3 runs 15 residues. With V trimmed by 4 bases and J by 3 bases, 8 bases remained unmatched. As DNA, the CDR3 is TGTGCCAGCAGTTCGAAAGGGGGCTTTGACACTGAAGCTTTCTTT. Protein sequence: CASSSKGGFDTEAFF.

The chain uses TRBV5-1 and TRBJ2-5; D possibly corresponds to TRBD1 (7 bases). The CDR3 has 18 residues. The germline V gene has CDR1 SGHRS and CDR2 YFSETQ. Trimming left V 0 bases short and J 2 bases short, with 20 bases between. CDR3 nucleotide sequence: TGCGCCAGCAGCTTGGGATCTACTCAGGGGGGTCCGCAAGAGACCCAGTACTTC. Translating gives CASSLGSTQGGPQETQYF.

This chain connects TRBV4-2 to TRBJ2-5, with 7 positions matching TRBD2. This CDR3 has 15 amino acids. Germline assignment: CDR1 LGHNA and CDR2 YNFKEQ. With 1 base clipped from V and 3 bases from J, the junction kept 5 bases outside the gene matches. The CDR3 sequence is CASSQGGLEKETQYF. The CDR3 bases are TGTGCCAGCAGCCAAGGAGGACTAGAAAAAGAGACCCAGTACTTC.

The chain recombines TRBV29-1 with TRBJ1-2; D may be TRBD1 (5 bases). The CDR3 has 17 amino acids. The ends were cut back, 5 bases at V and 7 bases at J, with 29 bases in the middle. CDR1 SQVTM and CDR2 ANQGSEA come from the germline V gene. CDR3 bases: TGCAGCGTTTGGAGTATTGTTCGGGGGAATGATAGAGGTGGCTACACCTTC. It is translated as CSVWSIVRGNDRGGYTF.

This clonotype was recorded a few times. The chain carries TRBV7-9 and TRBJ2-7; no firm D call. The CDR3 is 12 amino acids. Trimming took off 5 bases at V and 3 bases at J, with 8 bases between the two ends. Germline values: CDR1 SEHNR, CDR2 FQNEAQ (reference sequence). The CDR3 loop reads CASSNTDYEQYF. The CDR3 DNA sequence: TGTGCCAGCAGCAATACGGACTACGAGCAGTACTTC.

Many counts were recorded for this clonotype. One end of the junction is discordant with germline, which a read error may explain. The rearrangement joins TRBV4-1 to TRBJ2-7; D might be TRBD2 (6 bases). The CDR3 totals 14 residues. CDR1 MGHRA and CDR2 YSYEKL come from the germline V gene. CDR3 DNA: TGCGCCAGCAGCCATATTCCAGGCTCCGGGACTCGAAGATTC. Its protein product is CASSHIPGSGTRRF.

This clonotype was observed many times. The V gene is TRBV5-1, the J gene TRBJ2-2; possibly TRBD1 for D (6 bases). Trimming left V 5 bases short and J 1 base short, with 12 bases between. This CDR3 contains 15 residues. Germline V gene sequence: CDR1 SGHRS, CDR2 YFSETQ. The CDR3 is CASSTRDKNTGELFF. For the CDR3, the DNA is TGCGCCAGCAGTACCAGGGACAAGAACACCGGGGAGCTGTTTTTT.

This clonotype occurred many times. The chain uses TRBV18 and TRBJ2-2, with no clear D. The CDR3 sequence is 13 residues long. Germline V lookup: CDR1 KGHSH, CDR2 LQKENI. V lost 2 bases to trimming and J lost 5 bases, with 6 bases between them. This CDR3 is CASSPIGTGELFF. CDR3 coding DNA: TGTGCCAGCTCACCAATTGGGACCGGGGAGCTGTTTTTT.

This clonotype has just a few counts. The V and J genes are TRBV20-1 and TRBJ2-2, with D perhaps TRBD2 (5 bases). The CDR3 consists of 13 residues. CDR1 DFQATT and CDR2 SNEGSKA come from the germline V gene (reference sequence). V was clipped by 3 bases and J by 8 bases, with 13 bases between them. The CDR3 bases are TGCAGTGCTAGGCCCGGAGGCCGGGGGGAGCTGTTTTTT. Encoded protein: CSARPGGRGELFF.

V gene TRBV18 combines with J gene TRBJ2-3, with D maybe TRBD2 (5 bases). Trimming took off 6 bases at V and 5 bases at J, with 12 bases between the two ends. The CDR3 is 13 amino acids. CDR1 is KGHSH and CDR2 is LQKENI in the germline V gene. The chain's CDR3 is CASSPTGKDTQYF. The CDR3 nucleotides read TGTGCCAGCTCTCCCACCGGGAAAGATACGCAGTATTTT.

This clonotype was seen repeatedly, ten times or more. V gene TRBV29-1 combines with J gene TRBJ2-5, with 7 bases lining up with TRBD2. Germline CDR1 SQVTM, CDR2 ANQGSEA. CDR3 length: 13 residues. The V gene end was trimmed by 1 base and the J gene end by 5 bases; junction bases not matched to a gene: 4. The DNA for the CDR3 is TGCAGCGTTGAAGCCGGACTAGGGGAGACCCAGTACTTC. Its protein product is CSVEAGLGETQYF.

This clonotype was counted only a few times. This rearrangement joins TRBV20-1 to TRBJ2-2, with 7 bases identical to TRBD1. The ends lost 0 bases at V and 6 bases at J; junction bases unmatched: 4. Germline V gene data show CDR1 as DFQATT and CDR2 as SNEGSKA (reference sequence). The CDR3 sequence is 14 residues long. CDR3 nucleotide sequence: TGCAGTGCTAGAGATCAACAGGGGCCCGGGGAGCTGTTTTTT. Its translation: CSARDQQGPGELFF.

This clonotype showed up many times. The V gene is TRBV19, the J gene TRBJ2-7; weak D call: TRBD1 (6 bases). CDR1 is LNHDA and CDR2 is SQIVND in the germline V gene (reference sequence). The CDR3 covers 14 residues. The V end lost 3 bases, the J end lost 0 bases, and 9 bases lay between the germline ends. The CDR3 nucleotides read TGTGCCAGTAGTATCACAGGGATCTCCTACGAGCAGTACTTC. Its translation: CASSITGISYEQYF.

V is TRBV12-3 or TRBV12-4 and J is TRBJ2-7; possibly TRBD1 or TRBD2 for D (6 bases each). The CDR3 loop spans 14 amino acids. V was shortened by 8 bases and J by 0 bases, with 14 bases between the two germline ends. CDR3 sequence reads: CASCYGGPSYEQYF. The CDR3 bases are TGTGCCAGCTGCTATGGGGGGCCCTCCTACGAGCAGTACTTC.

This chain joins TRBV5-4 and TRBJ1-2; possibly TRBD1 for D (6 bases). Trimming took 6 bases from V and 8 from J, leaving 17 bases between them. Germline V gene data show CDR1 as SGHNT and CDR2 as YYREEE (reference sequence). This CDR3 contains 13 residues. The CDR3 region has the DNA TGTGCCAGCACCGGAGGTCACAGGGACGGCTACACCTTC. Translation gives CASTGGHRDGYTF.

The rearrangement links TRBV24-1 to TRBJ1-5, with a tentative D call TRBD1 (6 bases). Per germline, CDR1 KGHDR and CDR2 SFDVKD. V was clipped by 3 bases and J by 8 bases, with 13 bases between them. The length of the CDR3 is 14 residues. This CDR3 is CATSDRGTSEPQHF. CDR3 nucleotide sequence: TGTGCCACCAGTGATCGAGGGACATCCGAGCCCCAGCATTTT.